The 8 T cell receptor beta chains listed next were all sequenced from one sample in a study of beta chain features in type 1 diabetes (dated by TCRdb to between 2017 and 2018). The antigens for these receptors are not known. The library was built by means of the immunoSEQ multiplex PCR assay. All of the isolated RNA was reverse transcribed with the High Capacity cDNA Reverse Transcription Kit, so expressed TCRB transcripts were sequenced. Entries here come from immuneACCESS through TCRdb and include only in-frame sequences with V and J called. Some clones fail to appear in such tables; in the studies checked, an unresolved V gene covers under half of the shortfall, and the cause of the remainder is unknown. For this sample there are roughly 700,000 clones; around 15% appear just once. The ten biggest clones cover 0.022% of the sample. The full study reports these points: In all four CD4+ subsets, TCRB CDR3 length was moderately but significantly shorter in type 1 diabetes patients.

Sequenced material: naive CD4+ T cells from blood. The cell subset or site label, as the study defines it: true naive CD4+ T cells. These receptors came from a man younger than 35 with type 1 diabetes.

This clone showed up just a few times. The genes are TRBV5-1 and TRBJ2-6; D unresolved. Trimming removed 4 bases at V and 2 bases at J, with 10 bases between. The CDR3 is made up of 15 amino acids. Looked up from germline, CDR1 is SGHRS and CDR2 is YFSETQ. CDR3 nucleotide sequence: TGCGCCAGCAGCGATCAAGGGACTGGGGCCAACGTCCTGACTTTC. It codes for CASSDQGTGANVLTF.

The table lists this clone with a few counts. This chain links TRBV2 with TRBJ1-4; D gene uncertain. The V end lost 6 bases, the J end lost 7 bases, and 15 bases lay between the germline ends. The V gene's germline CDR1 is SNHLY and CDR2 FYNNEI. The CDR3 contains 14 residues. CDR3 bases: TGTGCCAGCAGGGGTACATGGGCTGGTGAAAAACTGTTTTTT. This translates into CASRGTWAGEKLFF.

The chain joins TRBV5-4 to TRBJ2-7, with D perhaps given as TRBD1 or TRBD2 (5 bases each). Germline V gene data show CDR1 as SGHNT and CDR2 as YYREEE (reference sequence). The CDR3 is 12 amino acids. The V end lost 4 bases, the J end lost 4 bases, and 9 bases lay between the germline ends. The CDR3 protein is CASSTGAYEQYF. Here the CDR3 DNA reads TGTGCCAGCAGCACCGGGGCGTACGAGCAGTACTTC.

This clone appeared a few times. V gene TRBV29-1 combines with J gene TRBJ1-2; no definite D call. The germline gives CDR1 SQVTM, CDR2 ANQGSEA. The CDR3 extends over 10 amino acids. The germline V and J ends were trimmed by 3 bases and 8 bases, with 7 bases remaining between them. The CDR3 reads CSVDEAGYTF. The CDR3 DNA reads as TGCAGCGTTGACGAGGCGGGCTACACCTTC.

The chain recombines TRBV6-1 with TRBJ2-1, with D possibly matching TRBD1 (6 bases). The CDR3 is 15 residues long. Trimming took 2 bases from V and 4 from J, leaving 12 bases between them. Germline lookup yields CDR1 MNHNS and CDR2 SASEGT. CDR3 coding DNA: TGTGCCAGCAGTGAACCGTGGGGGCAATACAATGAGCAGTTCTTC. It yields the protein CASSEPWGQYNEQFF.

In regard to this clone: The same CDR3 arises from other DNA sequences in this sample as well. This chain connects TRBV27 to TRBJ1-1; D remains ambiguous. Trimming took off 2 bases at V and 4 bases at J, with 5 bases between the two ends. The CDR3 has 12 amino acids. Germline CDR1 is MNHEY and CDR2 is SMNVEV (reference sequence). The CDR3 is CASSLRGTEAFF. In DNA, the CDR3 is TGTGCCAGCAGTTTACGGGGCACTGAAGCTTTCTTT.

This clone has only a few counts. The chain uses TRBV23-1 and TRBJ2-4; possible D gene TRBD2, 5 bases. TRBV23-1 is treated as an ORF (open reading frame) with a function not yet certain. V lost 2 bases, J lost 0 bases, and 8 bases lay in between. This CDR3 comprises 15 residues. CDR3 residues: CASSQPAGAKNIQYF. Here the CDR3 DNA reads TGCGCCAGCAGTCAACCTGCGGGAGCCAAAAACATTCAGTACTTC.

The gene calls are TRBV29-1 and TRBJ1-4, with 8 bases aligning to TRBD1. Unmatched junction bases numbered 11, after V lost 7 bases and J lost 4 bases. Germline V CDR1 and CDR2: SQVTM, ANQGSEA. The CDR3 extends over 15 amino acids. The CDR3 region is CSAVDREDINEKLFF. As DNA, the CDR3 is TGCAGCGCAGTGGACAGGGAGGACATTAATGAAAAACTGTTTTTT.